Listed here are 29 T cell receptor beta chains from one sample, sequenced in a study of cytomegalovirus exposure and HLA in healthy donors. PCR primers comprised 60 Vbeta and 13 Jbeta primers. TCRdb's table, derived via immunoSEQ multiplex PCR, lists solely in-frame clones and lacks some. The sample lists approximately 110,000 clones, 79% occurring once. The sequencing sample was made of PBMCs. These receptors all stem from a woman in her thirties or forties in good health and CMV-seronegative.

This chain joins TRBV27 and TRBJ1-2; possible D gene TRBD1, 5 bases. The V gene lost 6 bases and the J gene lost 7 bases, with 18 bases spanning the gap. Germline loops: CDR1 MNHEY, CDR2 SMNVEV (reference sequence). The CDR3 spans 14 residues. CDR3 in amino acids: CASSTVGVYGGYTF. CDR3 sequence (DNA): TGTGCCAGCAGCACCGTAGGGGTATACGGTGGCTACACCTTC.

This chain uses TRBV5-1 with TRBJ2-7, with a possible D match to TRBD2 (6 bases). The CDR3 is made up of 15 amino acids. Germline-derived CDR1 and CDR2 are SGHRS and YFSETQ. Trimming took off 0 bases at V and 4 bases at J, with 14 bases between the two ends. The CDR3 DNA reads TGCGCCAGCAGCTTGGTAGCGGCGATTAATTACGAGCAGTACTTC. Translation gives CASSLVAAINYEQYF. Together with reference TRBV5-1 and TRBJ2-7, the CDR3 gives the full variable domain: KAGVTQTPRYLIKTRGQQVTLSCSPISGHRSVSWYQQTPGQGLQFLFEYFSETQRNKGNFPGRFSGRQFSNSRSEMNVSTLELGDSALYLCASSLVAAINYEQYFGPGTRLTVT.

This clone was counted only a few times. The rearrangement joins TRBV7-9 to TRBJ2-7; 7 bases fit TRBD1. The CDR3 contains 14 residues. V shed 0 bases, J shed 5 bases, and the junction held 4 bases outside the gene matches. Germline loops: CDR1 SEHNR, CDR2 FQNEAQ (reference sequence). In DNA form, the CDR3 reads TGTGCCAGCAGCTTAGCGGGGACAGAGGACGAGCAGTACTTC. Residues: CASSLAGTEDEQYF.

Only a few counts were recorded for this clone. The CDR3 DNA is TGTGCCAGCAGCTTAGAAAGCAGGGGCTACACCGGGGAGCTGTTTTTT. It is translated as CASSLESRGYTGELFF. The V call is TRBV7-2, the J call TRBJ2-2, with TRBD1 as a possible D gene (6 bases). V was clipped by 1 base and J by 3 bases, with 12 bases between them. In germline, CDR1 is SGHTA, CDR2 FQGNSA. There are 16 residues in the CDR3.

The CDR3 bases are TGTGCCAGCAGTTACAATGTGAAACAGGGGAACACTGAAGCTTTCTTT. Translating gives CASSYNVKQGNTEAFF. V usage is TRBV6-5 and J usage is TRBJ1-1, with a tentative D call TRBD1 (6 bases). The CDR3 is made up of 16 amino acids. CDR1 is MNHEY, CDR2 SVGAGI, per germline. Trimming removed 2 bases from V and 1 base from J, with 14 bases in between.

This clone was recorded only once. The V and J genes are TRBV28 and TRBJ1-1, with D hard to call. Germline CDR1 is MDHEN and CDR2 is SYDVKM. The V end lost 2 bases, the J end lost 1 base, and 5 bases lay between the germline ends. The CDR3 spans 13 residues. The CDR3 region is CASSLSPNTEAFF. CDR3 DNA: TGTGCCAGCAGTTTAAGCCCGAACACTGAAGCTTTCTTT. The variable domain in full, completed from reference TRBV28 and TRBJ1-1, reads DVKVTQSSRYLVKRTGEKVFLECVQDMDHENMFWYRQDPGLGLRLIYFSYDVKMKEKGDIPEGYSVSREKKERFSLILESASTNQTSMYLCASSLSPNTEAFFGQGTRLTVV.

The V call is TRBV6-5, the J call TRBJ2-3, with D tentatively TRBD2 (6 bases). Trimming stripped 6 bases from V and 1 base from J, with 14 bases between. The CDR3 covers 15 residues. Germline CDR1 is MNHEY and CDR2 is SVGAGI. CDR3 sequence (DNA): TGTGCCAGCAGGAAACGGGGGTGGGGCACAGATACGCAGTATTTT. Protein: CASRKRGWGTDTQYF.

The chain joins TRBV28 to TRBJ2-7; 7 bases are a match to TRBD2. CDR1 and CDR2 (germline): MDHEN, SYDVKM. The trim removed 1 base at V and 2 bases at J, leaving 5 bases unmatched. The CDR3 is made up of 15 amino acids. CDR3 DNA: TGTGCCAGCAGTTTATTGGGGGGGAAACCCTACGAGCAGTACTTC. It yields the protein CASSLLGGKPYEQYF.

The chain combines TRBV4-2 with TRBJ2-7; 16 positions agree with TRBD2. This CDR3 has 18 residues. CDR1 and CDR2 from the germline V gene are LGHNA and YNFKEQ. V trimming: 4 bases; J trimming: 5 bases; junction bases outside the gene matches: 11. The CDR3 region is CASSPPGLAGGPAHEQYF. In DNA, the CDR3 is TGTGCCAGCAGCCCGCCGGGACTAGCGGGAGGGCCCGCCCACGAGCAGTACTTC.

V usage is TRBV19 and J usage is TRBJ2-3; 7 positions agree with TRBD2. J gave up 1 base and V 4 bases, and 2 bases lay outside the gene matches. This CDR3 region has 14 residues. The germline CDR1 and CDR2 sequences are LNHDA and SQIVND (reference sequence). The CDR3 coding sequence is TGTGCCAGTAGTAAGAGCGGGGGCACAGATACGCAGTATTTT. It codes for CASSKSGGTDTQYF.

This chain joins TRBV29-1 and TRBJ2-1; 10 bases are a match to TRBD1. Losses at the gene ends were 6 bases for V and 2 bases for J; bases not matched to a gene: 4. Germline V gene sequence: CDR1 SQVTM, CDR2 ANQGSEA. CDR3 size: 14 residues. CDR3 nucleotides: TGCAGCGTAGAGGACAGGGGGACCTACAATGAGCAGTTCTTC. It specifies CSVEDRGTYNEQFF.

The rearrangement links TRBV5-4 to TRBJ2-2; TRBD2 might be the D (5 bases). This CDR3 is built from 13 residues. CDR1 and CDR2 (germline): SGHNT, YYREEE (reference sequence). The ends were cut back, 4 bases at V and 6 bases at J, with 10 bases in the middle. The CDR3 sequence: CASSPTRSGELFF. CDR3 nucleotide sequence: TGTGCCAGCAGCCCTACTAGATCCGGGGAGCTGTTTTTT. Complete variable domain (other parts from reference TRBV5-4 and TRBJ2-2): ETGVTQSPTHLIKTRGQQVTLRCSSQSGHNTVSWYQQALGQGPQFIFQYYREEENGRGNFPPRFSGLQFPNYSSELNVNALELDDSALYLCASSPTRSGELFFGEGSRLTVL.

CDR3 loop: CASTSRRATNEKLFF. The CDR3 coding sequence is TGTGCCAGCACTTCCCGACGGGCAACTAATGAAAAACTGTTTTTT. The chain combines TRBV28 with TRBJ1-4; D unclear. Germline values: CDR1 MDHEN, CDR2 SYDVKM. There are 15 residues in the CDR3. V was cut by 7 bases and J by 0 bases, with 12 bases left in between.

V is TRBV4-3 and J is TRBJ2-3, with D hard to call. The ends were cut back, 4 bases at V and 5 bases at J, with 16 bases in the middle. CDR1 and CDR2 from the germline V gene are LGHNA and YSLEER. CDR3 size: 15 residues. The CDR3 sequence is CASSLEPRVGDTQYF. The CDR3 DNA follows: TGCGCCAGCAGCCTAGAACCCCGGGTGGGAGATACGCAGTATTTT.

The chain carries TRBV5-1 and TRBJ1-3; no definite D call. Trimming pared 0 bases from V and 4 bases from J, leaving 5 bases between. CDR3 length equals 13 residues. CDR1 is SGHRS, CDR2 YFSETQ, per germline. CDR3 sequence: CASSLDRGNTIYF. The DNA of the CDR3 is TGCGCCAGCAGCTTGGACCGGGGAAACACCATATATTTT. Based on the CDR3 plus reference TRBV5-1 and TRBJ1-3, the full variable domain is KAGVTQTPRYLIKTRGQQVTLSCSPISGHRSVSWYQQTPGQGLQFLFEYFSETQRNKGNFPGRFSGRQFSNSRSEMNVSTLELGDSALYLCASSLDRGNTIYFGEGSWLTVV.

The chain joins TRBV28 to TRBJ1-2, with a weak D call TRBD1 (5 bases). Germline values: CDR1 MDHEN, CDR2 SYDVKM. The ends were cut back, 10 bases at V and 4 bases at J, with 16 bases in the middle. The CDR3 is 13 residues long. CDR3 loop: CATDGGNRYGYTF. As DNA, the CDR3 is TGTGCCACAGACGGGGGGAATCGCTATGGCTACACCTTC.

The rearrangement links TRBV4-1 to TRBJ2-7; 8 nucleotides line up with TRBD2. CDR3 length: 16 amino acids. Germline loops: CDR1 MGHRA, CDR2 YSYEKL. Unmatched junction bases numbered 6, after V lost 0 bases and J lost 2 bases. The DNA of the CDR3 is TGCGCCAGCAGCCAAGATCCACGGGAGGGCACCTACGAGCAGTACTTC. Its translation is CASSQDPREGTYEQYF.

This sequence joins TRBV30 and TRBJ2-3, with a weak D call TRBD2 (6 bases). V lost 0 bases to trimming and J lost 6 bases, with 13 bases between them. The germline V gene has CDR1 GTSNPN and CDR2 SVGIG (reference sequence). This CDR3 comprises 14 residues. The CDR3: CAWSVGGSEDTQYF. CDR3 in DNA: TGTGCCTGGAGTGTAGGAGGGTCGGAGGATACGCAGTATTTT.

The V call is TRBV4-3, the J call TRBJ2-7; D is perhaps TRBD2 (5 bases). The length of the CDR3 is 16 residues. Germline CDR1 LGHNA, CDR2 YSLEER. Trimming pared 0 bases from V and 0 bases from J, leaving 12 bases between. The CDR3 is CASSQDTASLSYEQYF. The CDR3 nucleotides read TGCGCCAGCAGCCAAGACACCGCTAGCCTCTCCTACGAGCAGTACTTC.

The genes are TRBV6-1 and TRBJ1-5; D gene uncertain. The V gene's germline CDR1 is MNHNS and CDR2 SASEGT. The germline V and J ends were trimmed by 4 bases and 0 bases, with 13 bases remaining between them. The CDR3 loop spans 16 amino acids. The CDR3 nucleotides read TGTGCCAGCAGTGTCCTGGCAGGATATAGCAATCAGCCCCAGCATTTT. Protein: CASSVLAGYSNQPQHF.

The CDR3, as DNA: TGTGCCAGTGCCCAATACGAGGAACTGAACACTGAAGCTTTCTTT. It specifies CASAQYEELNTEAFF. V is TRBV19 and J is TRBJ1-1; D is undetermined. The V end lost 8 bases, the J end lost 0 bases, and 16 bases lay between the germline ends. The CDR3 runs 15 residues. In germline, CDR1 is LNHDA, CDR2 SQIVND (reference sequence).

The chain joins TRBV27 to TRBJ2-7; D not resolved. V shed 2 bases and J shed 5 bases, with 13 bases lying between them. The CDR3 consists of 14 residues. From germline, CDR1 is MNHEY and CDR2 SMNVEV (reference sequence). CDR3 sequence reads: CASSLKQLANEQYF. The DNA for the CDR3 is TGTGCCAGCAGTTTAAAACAGCTCGCTAACGAGCAGTACTTC.

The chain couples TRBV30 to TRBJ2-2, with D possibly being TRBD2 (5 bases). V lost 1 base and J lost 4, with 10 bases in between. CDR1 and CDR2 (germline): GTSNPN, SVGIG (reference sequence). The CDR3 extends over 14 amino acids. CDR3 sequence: CAWSATRGTGELFF. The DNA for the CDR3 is TGTGCCTGGAGTGCGACTCGGGGCACCGGGGAGCTGTTTTTT.

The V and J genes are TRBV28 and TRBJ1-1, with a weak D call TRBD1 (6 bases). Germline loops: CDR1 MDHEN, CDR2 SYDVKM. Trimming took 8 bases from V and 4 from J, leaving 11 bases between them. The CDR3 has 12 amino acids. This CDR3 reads CASGGLGTEAFF. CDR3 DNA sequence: TGTGCCAGCGGGGGCTTGGGCACTGAAGCTTTCTTT.

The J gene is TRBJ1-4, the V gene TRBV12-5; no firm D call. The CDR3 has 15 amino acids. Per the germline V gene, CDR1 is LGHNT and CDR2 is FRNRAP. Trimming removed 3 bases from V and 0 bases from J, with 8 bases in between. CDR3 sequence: CASGFYRATNEKLFF. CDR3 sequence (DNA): TGTGCTAGTGGTTTCTACAGAGCAACTAATGAAAAACTGTTTTTT.

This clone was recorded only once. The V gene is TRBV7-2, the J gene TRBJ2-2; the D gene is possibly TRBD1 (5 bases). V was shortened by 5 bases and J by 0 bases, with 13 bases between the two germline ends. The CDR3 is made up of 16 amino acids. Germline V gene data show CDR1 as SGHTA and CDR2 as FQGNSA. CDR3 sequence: CASSPGHPTNTGELFF. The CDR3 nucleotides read TGTGCCAGCAGCCCTGGACACCCTACGAACACCGGGGAGCTGTTTTTT.

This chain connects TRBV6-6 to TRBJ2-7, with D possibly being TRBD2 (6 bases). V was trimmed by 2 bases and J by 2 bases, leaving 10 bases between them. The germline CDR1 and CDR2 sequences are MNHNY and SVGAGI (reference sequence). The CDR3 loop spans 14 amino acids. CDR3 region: CASSYQGGAYEQYF. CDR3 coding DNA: TGTGCCAGCAGTTACCAAGGCGGGGCCTACGAGCAGTACTTC.

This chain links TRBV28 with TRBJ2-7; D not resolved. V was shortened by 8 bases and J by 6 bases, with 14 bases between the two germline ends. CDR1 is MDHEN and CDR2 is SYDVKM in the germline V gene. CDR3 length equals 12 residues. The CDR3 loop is CASYEPSGEQYF. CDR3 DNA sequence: TGTGCCAGCTATGAACCCTCGGGCGAGCAGTACTTC.

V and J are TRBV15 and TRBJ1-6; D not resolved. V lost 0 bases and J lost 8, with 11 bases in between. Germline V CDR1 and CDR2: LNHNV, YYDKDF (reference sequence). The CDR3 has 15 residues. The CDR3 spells CATSRDPMRDSPLHF. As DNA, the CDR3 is TGTGCCACCAGCAGAGATCCTATGCGGGATTCACCCCTCCACTTT.